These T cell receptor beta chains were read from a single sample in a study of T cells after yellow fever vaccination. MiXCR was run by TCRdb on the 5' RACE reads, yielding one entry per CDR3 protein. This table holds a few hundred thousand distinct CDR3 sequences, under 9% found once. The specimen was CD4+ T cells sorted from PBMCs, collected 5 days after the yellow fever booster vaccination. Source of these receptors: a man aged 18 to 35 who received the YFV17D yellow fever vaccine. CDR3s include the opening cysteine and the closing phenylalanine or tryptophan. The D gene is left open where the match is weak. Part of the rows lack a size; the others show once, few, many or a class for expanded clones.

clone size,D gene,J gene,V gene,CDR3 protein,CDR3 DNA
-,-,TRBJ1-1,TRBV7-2,CASSLESRAHTEAFF,TGTGCCAGCAGCTTAGAATCCAGGGCGCACACTGAAGCTTTCTTT
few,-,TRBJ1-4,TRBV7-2,CASSPNGATNEKLFF,TGTGCCAGCAGCCCAAACGGTGCAACTAATGAAAAACTGTTTTTT
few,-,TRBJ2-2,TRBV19,CASSAPAGSGIGELFF,TGTGCCAGTAGTGCCCCGGCGGGTTCGGGTATCGGGGAGCTGTTTTTT
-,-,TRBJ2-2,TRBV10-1,CASSELVPGELFF,TGCGCCAGCAGTGAATTGGTTCCCGGGGAGCTGTTTTTT
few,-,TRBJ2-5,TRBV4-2,CASSQVGVGETQYF,TGTGCCAGCAGCCAAGTCGGGGTCGGGGAGACCCAGTACTTC
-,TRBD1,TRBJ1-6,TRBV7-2,CASSGNRGTRTPLHF,TGTGCCAGCAGCGGGAACAGGGGCACAAGGACACCCCTCCACTTT
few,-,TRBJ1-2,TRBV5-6,CASSLGAGTTEGYTF,TGTGCCAGCAGCTTGGGGGCCGGGACCACTGAGGGCTACACCTTC
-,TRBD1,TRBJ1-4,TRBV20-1,CSAIGRQGAEKLFF,TGCAGTGCTATTGGTCGACAGGGGGCCGAAAAACTGTTTTTT
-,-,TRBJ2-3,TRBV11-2,CASSLGGGPDTQYF,TGTGCCAGCAGCTTAGGGGGGGGCCCAGATACGCAGTATTTT
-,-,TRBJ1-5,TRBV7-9,CASSLGDIRERANQPQHF,TGTGCCAGCAGCTTGGGGGACATCAGGGAGAGGGCCAATCAGCCCCAGCATTTT
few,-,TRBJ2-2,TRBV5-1,CASSLGGGGLLNTGELFF,TGCGCCAGCAGCTTGGGCGGTGGGGGCTTACTGAACACCGGGGAGCTGTTTTTT
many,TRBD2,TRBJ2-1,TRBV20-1,CSAPGLAGGFPSNEQFF,TGCAGTGCTCCCGGACTAGCGGGGGGATTCCCGTCCAATGAGCAGTTCTTC
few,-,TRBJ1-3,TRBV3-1,CASSNGHEGNTIYF,TGTGCCAGCAGCAACGGACATGAGGGAAACACCATATATTTT
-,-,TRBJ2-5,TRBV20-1,CSARRTAQETQYF,TGCAGTGCTAGAAGGACAGCCCAAGAGACCCAGTACTTC
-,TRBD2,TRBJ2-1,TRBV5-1,CASSNQPGLVGGNEQFF,TGCGCCAGCAGCAACCAACCGGGACTAGTGGGGGGCAATGAGCAGTTCTTC
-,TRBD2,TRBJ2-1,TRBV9,CASGSTGGSYNEQFF,TGTGCCAGCGGATCCACGGGGGGGTCCTACAATGAGCAGTTCTTC
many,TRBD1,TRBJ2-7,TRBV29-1,CSVAWDRFYEQYF,TGCAGCGTTGCCTGGGACAGATTCTACGAGCAGTACTTC
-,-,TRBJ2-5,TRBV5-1,CASTPAEAGGAETQYF,TGCGCCAGCACCCCTGCTGAGGCAGGGGGGGCGGAGACCCAGTACTTC
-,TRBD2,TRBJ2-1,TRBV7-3,CASTTGGQGEQFF,TGTGCCAGCACGACGGGGGGGCAAGGTGAGCAGTTCTTC
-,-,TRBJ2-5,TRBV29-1,CSVELGWGETQYF,TGCAGCGTTGAACTGGGTTGGGGAGAGACCCAGTACTTC
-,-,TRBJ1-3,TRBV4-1,CASSQGSGSGNTIYF,TGCGCCAGCAGCCAAGGATCGGGATCTGGAAACACCATATATTTT
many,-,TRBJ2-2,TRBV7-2,CASSPPYSGELFF,TGTGCCAGCAGCCCCCCCTACAGCGGGGAGCTGTTTTTT
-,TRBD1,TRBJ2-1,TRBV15,CATSRPGGTDEQFF,TGTGCCACCAGCAGGCCAGGGGGCACGGATGAGCAGTTCTTC
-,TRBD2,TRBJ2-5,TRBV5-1,CASRGGLQETQYF,TGCGCCAGCCGGGGAGGGCTACAAGAGACCCAGTACTTC
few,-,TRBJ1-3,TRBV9,CASSVDTTSGNTIYF,TGTGCCAGCAGCGTAGACACTACCTCTGGAAACACCATATATTTT
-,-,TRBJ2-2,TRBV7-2,CASNRRSSGNTGELFF,TGTGCCAGCAACCGGCGGAGTAGCGGTAACACCGGGGAGCTGTTTTTT
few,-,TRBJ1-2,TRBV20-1,CSARVPREDYYGYTF,TGCAGTGCTAGAGTCCCCAGGGAGGACTACTATGGCTACACCTTC
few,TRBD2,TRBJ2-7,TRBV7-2,CASRLAVTYEQYF,TGTGCCAGCAGACTAGCGGTAACGTACGAGCAGTACTTC
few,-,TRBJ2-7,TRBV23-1,CASSPQGPGYEQYF,TGCGCCAGCAGTCCTCAGGGGCCAGGGTACGAGCAGTACTTC
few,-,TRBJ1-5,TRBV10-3,CAISGGSNELAQHF,TGTGCCATCAGTGGGGGGTCCAATGAATTAGCCCAGCATTTT
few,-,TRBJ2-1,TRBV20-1,CSASVQSSYNEQFF,TGCAGTGCTTCCGTCCAAAGCTCCTACAATGAGCAGTTCTTC
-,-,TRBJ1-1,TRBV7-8,CASSATGMNTEAFF,TGTGCCAGCAGCGCCACAGGAATGAACACTGAAGCTTTCTTT
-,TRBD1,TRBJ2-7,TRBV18,CASSPRQAPGQGRNEQYF,TGTGCCAGCTCTCCAAGACAGGCCCCGGGACAGGGGCGGAACGAGCAGTACTTC
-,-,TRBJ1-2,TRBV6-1,CASSGSLDYGYTF,TGTGCCAGCAGTGGAAGTTTGGACTATGGCTACACCTTC
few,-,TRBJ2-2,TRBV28,CASLLSPGELFF,TGTGCCAGCCTCCTCTCTCCCGGGGAGCTGTTTTTT
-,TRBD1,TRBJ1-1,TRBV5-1,CASSLFAGGNTEAFF,TGCGCCAGCAGCTTGTTTGCAGGGGGCAACACTGAAGCTTTCTTT
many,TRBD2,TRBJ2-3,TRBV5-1,CASSLERGDTQYF,TGCGCCAGCAGCTTGGAGCGGGGAGATACGCAGTATTTT
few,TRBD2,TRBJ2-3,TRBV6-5,CASSSVLAGGHYSTDTQYF,TGTGCCAGCAGTTCCGTACTAGCGGGGGGCCACTATAGCACAGATACGCAGTATTTT
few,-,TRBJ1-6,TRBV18,CASSGGRSYNSPLHF,TGTGCCAGCTCGGGCGGCCGGTCCTATAATTCACCCCTCCACTTT